This note documents a single T cell receptor beta chain sequence. The data derive from a study of control samples from healthy donors and cancer patients. The CDR3 length is 14 residues. Trimming left V 0 bases short and J 2 bases short, with 10 bases between. From germline, CDR1 is GTSNPN and CDR2 SVGIG (reference sequence). The table came from immunoSEQ multiplex PCR; TCRdb's copy has only in-frame clones and leaves some out. The sample records roughly 120,000 clones, 85% to 90% being singletons. This chain uses TRBV30 with TRBJ1-2, with D hard to call. The receptor comes from a woman in her 50s in good health. The material sequenced was blood. CDR3 protein: CAWSVPLMNYGYTF. DNA for the CDR3: TGTGCCTGGAGTGTACCCCTGATGAACTATGGCTACACCTTC.